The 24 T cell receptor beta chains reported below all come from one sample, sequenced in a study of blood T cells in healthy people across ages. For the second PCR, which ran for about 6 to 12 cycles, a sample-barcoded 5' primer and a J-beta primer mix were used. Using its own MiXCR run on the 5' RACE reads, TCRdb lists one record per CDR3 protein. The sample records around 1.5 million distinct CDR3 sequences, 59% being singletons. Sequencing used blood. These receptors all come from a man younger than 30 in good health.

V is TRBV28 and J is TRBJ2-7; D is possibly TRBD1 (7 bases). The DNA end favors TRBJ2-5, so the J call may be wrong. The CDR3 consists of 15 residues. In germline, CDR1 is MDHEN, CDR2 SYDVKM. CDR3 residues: CASSHDREVRETQYF. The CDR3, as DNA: TGTGCCAGCAGTCACGACAGGGAGGTTAGAGAGACCCAGTACTTC.

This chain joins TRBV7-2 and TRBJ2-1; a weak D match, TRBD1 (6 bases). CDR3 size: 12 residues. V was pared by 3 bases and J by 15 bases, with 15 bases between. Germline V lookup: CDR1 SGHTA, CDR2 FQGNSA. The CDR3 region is CASSFRGGERFF. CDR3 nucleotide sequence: TGTGCCAGCAGCTTTCGTGGGGGCGAAAGGTTCTTC. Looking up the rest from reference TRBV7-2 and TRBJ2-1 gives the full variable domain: GAGVSQSPSNKVTEKGKDVELRCDPISGHTALYWYRQSLGQGLEFLIYFQGNSAPDKSGLPSDRFSAERTGGSVSTLTIQRTQQEDSAVYLCASSFRGGERFFGPGTRLTVL.

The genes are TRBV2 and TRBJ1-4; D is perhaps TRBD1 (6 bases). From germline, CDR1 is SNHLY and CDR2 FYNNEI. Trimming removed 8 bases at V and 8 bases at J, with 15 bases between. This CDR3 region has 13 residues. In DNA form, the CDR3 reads TGTGCCAGCCGGGCCGGGGGCGGAGAAAAACTGTTTTTT. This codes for CASRAGGGEKLFF.

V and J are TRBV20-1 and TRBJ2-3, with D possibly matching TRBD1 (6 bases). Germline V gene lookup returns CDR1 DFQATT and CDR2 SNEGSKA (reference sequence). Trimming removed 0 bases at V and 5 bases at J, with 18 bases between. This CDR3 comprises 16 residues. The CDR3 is CSARDLRRGSVDTQYF. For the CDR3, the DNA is TGCAGTGCTAGAGATTTACGCAGGGGTAGTGTAGATACGCAGTATTTT.

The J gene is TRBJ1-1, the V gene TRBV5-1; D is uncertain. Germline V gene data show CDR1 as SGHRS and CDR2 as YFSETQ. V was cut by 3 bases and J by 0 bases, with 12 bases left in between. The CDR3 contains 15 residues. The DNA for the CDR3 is TGCGCCAGCAGCTCCCTGGGCCGCCTGAACACTGAAGCTTTCTTT. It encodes CASSSLGRLNTEAFF.

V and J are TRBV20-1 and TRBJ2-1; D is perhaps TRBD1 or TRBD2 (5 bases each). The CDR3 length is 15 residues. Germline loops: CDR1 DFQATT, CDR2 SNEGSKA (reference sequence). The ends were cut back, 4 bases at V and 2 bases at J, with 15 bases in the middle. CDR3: CSAKGSVIPYNEQFF. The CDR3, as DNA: TGCAGTGCTAAGGGGAGTGTGATCCCCTACAATGAGCAGTTCTTC.

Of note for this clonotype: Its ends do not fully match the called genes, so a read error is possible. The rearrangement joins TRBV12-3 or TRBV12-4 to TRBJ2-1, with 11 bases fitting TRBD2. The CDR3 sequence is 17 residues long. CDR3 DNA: TGTGACAGCAGTTTTAGTCTTAGCGGGGGGGCGAACAATGAGCAGTTCTTC. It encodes CDSSFSLSGGANNEQFF.

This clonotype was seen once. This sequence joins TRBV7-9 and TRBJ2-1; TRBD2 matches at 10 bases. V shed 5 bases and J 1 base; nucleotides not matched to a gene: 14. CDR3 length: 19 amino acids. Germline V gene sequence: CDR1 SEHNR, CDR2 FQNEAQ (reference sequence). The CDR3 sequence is CASSPPPSGSKKSYNEQFF. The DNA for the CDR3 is TGTGCCAGCAGCCCCCCTCCTAGCGGGAGCAAGAAGTCCTACAATGAGCAGTTCTTC.

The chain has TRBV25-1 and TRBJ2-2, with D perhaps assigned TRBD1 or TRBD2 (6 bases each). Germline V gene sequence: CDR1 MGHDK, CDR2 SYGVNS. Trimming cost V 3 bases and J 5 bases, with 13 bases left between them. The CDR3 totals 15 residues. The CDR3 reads CASSDRGPWTGELFF. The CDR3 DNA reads TGTGCCAGCAGTGACCGGGGGCCGTGGACCGGGGAGCTGTTTTTT.

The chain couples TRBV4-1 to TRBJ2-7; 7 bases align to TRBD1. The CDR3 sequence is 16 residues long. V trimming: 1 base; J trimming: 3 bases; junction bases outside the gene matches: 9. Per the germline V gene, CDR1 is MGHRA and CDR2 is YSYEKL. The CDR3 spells CASSQVRTGALYEQYF. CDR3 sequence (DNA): TGCGCCAGCAGCCAAGTGAGGACAGGAGCTCTCTACGAGCAGTACTTC.

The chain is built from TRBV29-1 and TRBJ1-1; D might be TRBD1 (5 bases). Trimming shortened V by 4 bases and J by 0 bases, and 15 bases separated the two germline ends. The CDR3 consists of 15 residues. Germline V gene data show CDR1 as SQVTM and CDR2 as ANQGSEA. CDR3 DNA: TGCAGCGTTGGGGGCAAAGCTATGATGAACACTGAAGCTTTCTTT. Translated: CSVGGKAMMNTEAFF.

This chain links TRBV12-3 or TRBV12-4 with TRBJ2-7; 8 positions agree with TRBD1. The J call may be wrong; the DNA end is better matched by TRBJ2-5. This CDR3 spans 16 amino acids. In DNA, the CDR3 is TGTGCCAGCAGTTTAGGGGCCAGGGGGCAGTGGGAGACCCAGTACTTC. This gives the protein CASSLGARGQWETQYF.

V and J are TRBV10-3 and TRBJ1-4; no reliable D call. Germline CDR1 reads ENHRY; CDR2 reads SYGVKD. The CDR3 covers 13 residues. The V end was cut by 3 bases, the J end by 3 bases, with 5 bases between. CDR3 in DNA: TGTGCCATCAGTGAAGGACCTAATGAAAAACTGTTTTTT. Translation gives CAISEGPNEKLFF.

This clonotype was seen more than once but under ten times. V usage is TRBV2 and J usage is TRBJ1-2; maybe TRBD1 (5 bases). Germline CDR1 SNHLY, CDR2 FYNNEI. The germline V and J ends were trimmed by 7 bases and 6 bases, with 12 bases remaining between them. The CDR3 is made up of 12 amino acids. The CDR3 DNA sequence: TGTGCCAGCATAGCAGGGACGGATGGCTACACCTTC. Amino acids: CASIAGTDGYTF.

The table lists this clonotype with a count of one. CDR3 in amino acids: CSARVLENSPLHF. CDR3 DNA sequence: TGCAGTGCTAGAGTATTGGAAAATTCACCCCTCCACTTT. This chain uses TRBV20-1 with TRBJ1-6; D call uncertain. This CDR3 is built from 13 residues. Germline V CDR1 and CDR2: DFQATT, SNEGSKA (reference sequence). V dropped 1 base and J dropped 7 bases, with 8 bases sitting between them.

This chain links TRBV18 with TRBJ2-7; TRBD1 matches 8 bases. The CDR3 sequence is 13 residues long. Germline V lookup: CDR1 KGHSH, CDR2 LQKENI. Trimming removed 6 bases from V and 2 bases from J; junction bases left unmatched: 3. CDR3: CASSTGDAYEQYF. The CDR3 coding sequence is TGTGCCAGCTCGACAGGGGATGCCTACGAGCAGTACTTC.

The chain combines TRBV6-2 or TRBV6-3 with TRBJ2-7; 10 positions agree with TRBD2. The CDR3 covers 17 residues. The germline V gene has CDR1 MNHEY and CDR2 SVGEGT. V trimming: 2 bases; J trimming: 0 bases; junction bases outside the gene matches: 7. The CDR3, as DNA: TGTGCCAGCAGTTACGATAGCGGGGGGATCTACTCCTACGAGCAGTACTTC. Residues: CASSYDSGGIYSYEQYF.

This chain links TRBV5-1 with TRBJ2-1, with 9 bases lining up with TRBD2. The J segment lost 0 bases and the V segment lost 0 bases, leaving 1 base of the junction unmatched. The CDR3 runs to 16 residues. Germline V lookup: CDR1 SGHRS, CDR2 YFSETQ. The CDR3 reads CASSLASGASYNEQFF. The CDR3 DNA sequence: TGCGCCAGCAGCTTGGCTAGCGGGGCCTCCTACAATGAGCAGTTCTTC.

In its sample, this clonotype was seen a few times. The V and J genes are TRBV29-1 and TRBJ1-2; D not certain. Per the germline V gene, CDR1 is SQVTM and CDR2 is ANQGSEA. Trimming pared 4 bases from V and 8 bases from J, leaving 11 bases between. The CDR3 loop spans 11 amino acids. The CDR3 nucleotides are TGCAGCGTTGGTCAACTTAGAGGCTACACCTTC. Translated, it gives CSVGQLRGYTF.

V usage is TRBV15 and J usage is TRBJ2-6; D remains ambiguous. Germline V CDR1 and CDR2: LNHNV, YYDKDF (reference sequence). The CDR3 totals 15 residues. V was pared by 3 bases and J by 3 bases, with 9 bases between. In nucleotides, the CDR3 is TGTGCCACCAGCAGCCCGGTCTTTGGGGCCAACGTCCTGACTTTC. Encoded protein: CATSSPVFGANVLTF. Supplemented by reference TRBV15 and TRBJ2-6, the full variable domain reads DAMVIQNPRYQVTQFGKPVTLSCSQTLNHNVMYWYQQKSSQAPKLLFHYYDKDFNNEADTPDNFQSRRPNTSFCFLDIRSPGLGDTAMYLCATSSPVFGANVLTFGAGSRLTVL.

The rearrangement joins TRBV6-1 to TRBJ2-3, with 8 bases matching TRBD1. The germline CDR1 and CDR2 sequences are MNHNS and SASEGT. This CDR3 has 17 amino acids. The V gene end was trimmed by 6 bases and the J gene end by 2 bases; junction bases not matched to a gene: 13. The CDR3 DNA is TGTGCCAGCAGCCGGACCTCGGACAGGGTGAACACAGATACGCAGTATTTT. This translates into CASSRTSDRVNTDTQYF.

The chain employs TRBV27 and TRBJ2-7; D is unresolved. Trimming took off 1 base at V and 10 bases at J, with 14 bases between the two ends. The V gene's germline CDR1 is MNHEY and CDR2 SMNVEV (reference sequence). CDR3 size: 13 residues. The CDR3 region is CASSLLGDPIQYF. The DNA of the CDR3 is TGTGCCAGCAGTTTATTAGGCGATCCTATTCAGTACTTC.

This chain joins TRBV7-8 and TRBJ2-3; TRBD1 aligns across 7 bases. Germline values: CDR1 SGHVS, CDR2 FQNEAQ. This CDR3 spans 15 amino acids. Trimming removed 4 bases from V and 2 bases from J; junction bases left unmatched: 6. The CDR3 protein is CASSSGQSYTDTQYF. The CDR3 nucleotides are TGTGCCAGCAGCTCGGGACAGTCTTACACAGATACGCAGTATTTT.

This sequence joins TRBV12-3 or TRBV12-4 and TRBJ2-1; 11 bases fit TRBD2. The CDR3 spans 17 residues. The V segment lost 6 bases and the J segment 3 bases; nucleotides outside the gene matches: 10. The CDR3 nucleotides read TGTGCCAGCAGCTCAACTAGCGGGGGAATCCTCTACAATGAGCAGTTCTTC. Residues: CASSSTSGGILYNEQFF.